The T cell receptor beta chain under discussion was sequenced for a study of T cells in Graves' hyperthyroidism and ophthalmopathy. Clinical symptoms, serum thyroxine, TRAb, thyroid ultrasound and orbital computed tomography informed diagnoses. Regions amplified from RNA transcripts were the TCR beta CDR3 regions. HTBI primers were the set used in a first-round RT-PCR of the TCR CDR3. Each CDR3 protein gets one entry after TCRdb re-called the multiplex PCR reads with MiXCR. Of roughly 560,000 distinct CDR3 sequences listed, roughly 14% were seen once; the top ten hold about 3.9%. Ten or more counts support this clonotype. The sequence was collected from a woman in her thirties or forties with Graves' ophthalmopathy. The sample comprised blood.

The CDR3 reads CSAGGRVMNTEAFF. The CDR3 nucleotides read TGCAGTGCTGGGGGGCGTGTAATGAACACTGAAGCTTTCTTT. The chain links TRBV20-1 to TRBJ1-1; D is perhaps TRBD1 (6 bases). V was trimmed by 5 bases and J by 0 bases, leaving 13 bases between them. Germline V gene sequence: CDR1 DFQATT, CDR2 SNEGSKA (reference sequence). The CDR3 has 14 residues.